This T cell receptor beta chain was observed in a study of CD8 T cells in Susac syndrome. Random hexamers were used to reverse transcribe roughly 0.5 to 1 ug of RNA. An immunoSEQ multiplex PCR generated amplified TCR beta CDR3 products spanning 54 Vbeta and 13 Jbeta. TCRdb re-derived calls from the immunoSEQ multiplex PCR reads in MiXCR, one entry per CDR3 protein. This table holds approximately 140,000 distinct CDR3 sequences, around 80% found once. Of note for this clonotype: Its specificity is not known.

Regarding the study as a whole: It was acknowledged in the study that the number of individuals who were included in its TCR sequencing and HLA analysis was relatively small.

High-throughput TCR beta sequencing covered peripheral CD8+ and CD4+ T cells. In contrast to the negatively isolated CD8+ and CD4+ T cells, TEMRA cells were FACS-enriched. This CDR3 is built from 17 residues. The germline V gene encodes CDR1 SGHDT and CDR2 YYEEEE. Between the trimmed V and J ends, which lost 0 bases and 5 bases, there was a span of 17 bases. The receptor was isolated from a human donor with multiple sclerosis. The rearrangement links TRBV5-6 to TRBJ2-2; the D gene could be TRBD1 or TRBD2 (6 bases each). Sequencing was performed on CD8+ T cells from PBMCs. The CDR3 DNA reads as TGTGCCAGCAGCTTGGCCGTCGGCCAGGGGAGGACCGGGGAGCTGTTTTTT. Its protein product is CASSLAVGQGRTGELFF.